This TCR beta chain was identified in a study of technical replicates of blood from several donors. Produced via immunoSEQ multiplex PCR; TCRdb's table is partial and in-frame only. Of some 57,000 clones in the sample, 89% are singletons; the top ten hold 4.8%. Germline V CDR1 and CDR2: LGHNA, YSLEER. The CDR3 loop spans 15 amino acids. Trimming shortened V by 0 bases and J by 4 bases, and 12 bases separated the two germline ends. This receptor was taken from a human donor in good health. Some clones in this sample may be carry-over from other donors' samples. The chain recombines TRBV4-3 with TRBJ1-2; D not certain. The sample taken for sequencing was PBMCs. The CDR3 loop reads CASSQDRGQIYGYTF. CDR3 bases: TGCGCCAGCAGCCAAGATCGAGGGCAGATCTATGGCTACACCTTC.